Below, 16 T cell receptor beta chains from the same sample are listed, as sequenced in a study of blood T cell repertoires in COVID-19 (dated by TCRdb to about 2020). Library creation used the immunoSEQ multiplex PCR assay. TCRdb re-hosts the immuneACCESS table, in-frame sequences only. Its copies lack some clones; in the studies checked, an unresolved V gene accounts for under half of them, and the cause for the rest is not known. Counted in this sample were approximately 250,000 clones; approximately 80% of them appeared once. The biggest ten clones account for less than 10% of the sample. Material for sequencing was peripheral blood. The source is a human donor in a cohort sampled during active COVID-19.

V usage is TRBV5-1 and J usage is TRBJ1-6; TRBD1 agrees at 12 bases. The length of the CDR3 is 16 residues. Trimming removed 4 bases from V and 9 bases from J; junction bases left unmatched: 8. The germline CDR1 and CDR2 sequences are SGHRS and YFSETQ. CDR3 DNA: TGCGCCAGCAGCCGGGACGGGACAGGGGGCGTTTCACCCCTCCACTTT. It translates to CASSRDGTGGVSPLHF.

The chain carries TRBV13 and TRBJ2-3; TRBD2 agrees at 8 bases. The CDR3 runs to 16 residues. After removal of 1 base from V and 3 bases from J, the junction contained 6 bases not matched to a gene. The germline V gene has CDR1 PRHDT and CDR2 FYEKMQ (reference sequence). CDR3 sequence (DNA): TGTGCCAGCAGCTTAGTAGGCGGGGGGATAACAGATACGCAGTATTTT. Translated: CASSLVGGGITDTQYF.

The chain links TRBV21-1 to TRBJ1-2; the D call in the table, TRBD1, was not verified against the DNA. TRBV21-1 is a listed pseudogene. There are 13 residues in the CDR3. CDR3 in amino acids: CAEPGQVLGGYTF. Here the CDR3 DNA reads TGTGCCGAACCGGGACAGGTCCTGGGTGGCTACACCTTC.

This clone occurred once. The chain links TRBV5-1 to TRBJ2-6, with TRBD1 identical over 8 bases. This CDR3 region has 19 residues. The trim removed 3 bases at V and 0 bases at J, leaving 11 bases unmatched. In germline, CDR1 is SGHRS, CDR2 YFSETQ. The CDR3 reads CASSYGPRTGFSGANVLTF. CDR3 in DNA: TGCGCCAGCAGCTATGGGCCCCGGACAGGGTTCTCTGGGGCCAACGTCCTGACTTTC.

The V and J genes are TRBV5-1 and TRBJ2-7, with D possibly matching TRBD1 (7 bases). Trimming left V 4 bases short and J 4 bases short, with 12 bases between. CDR3 size: 13 residues. Germline V lookup: CDR1 SGHRS, CDR2 YFSETQ. The chain's CDR3 is CASSRGTAYEQYF. DNA for the CDR3: TGCGCCAGCAGCCGGGGGACAGCTTACGAGCAGTACTTC.

The chain carries TRBV27 and TRBJ2-4; TRBD2 matches 9 bases. Germline CDR1 reads MNHEY; CDR2 reads SMNVEV (reference sequence). The CDR3 is 14 residues long. Germline trimming cut 5 bases from V and 15 bases from J; bases unmatched to any gene: 14. CDR3 bases: TGTGCCAGCAGTACCCGCGGGCTAGCGGGGCTGTTGTACTTC. Translated: CASSTRGLAGLLYF.

This clone was seen just once. The rearrangement joins TRBV18 to TRBJ2-6, with no clear D. From germline, CDR1 is KGHSH and CDR2 LQKENI. Deletions cut 3 bases from V and 0 bases from J, with 15 bases between. This CDR3 region has 18 residues. The CDR3 DNA sequence: TGTGCCAGCTCACCTGGAACAGCCTACGACTCTGGGGCCAACGTCCTGACTTTC. This translates into CASSPGTAYDSGANVLTF.

As DNA, the CDR3 is TGTGCCAGCAGCTTATCCCGGACAGTGAATTCACCCCTCCACTTT. Amino acid sequence: CASSLSRTVNSPLHF. The chain has TRBV5-4 and TRBJ1-6; TRBD1 is a possible D gene (6 bases). Looked up from germline, CDR1 is SGHNT and CDR2 is YYREEE (reference sequence). CDR3 length: 15 residues. Between the trimmed V and J ends, which lost 2 bases and 7 bases, there was a span of 13 bases. Full variable domain (missing parts from reference TRBV5-4 and TRBJ1-6): ETGVTQSPTHLIKTRGQQVTLRCSSQSGHNTVSWYQQALGQGPQFIFQYYREEENGRGNFPPRFSGLQFPNYSSELNVNALELDDSALYLCASSLSRTVNSPLHFGNGTRLTVT.

The chain joins TRBV5-6 to TRBJ1-2; the D is unclear. Trimming left V 1 base short and J 0 bases short, with 10 bases between. The CDR3 extends over 15 amino acids. Per the germline V gene, CDR1 is SGHDT and CDR2 is YYEEEE. In DNA, the CDR3 is TGTGCCAGCAGCTTGTCAGGAGGTACTAACTATGGCTACACCTTC. Its translation is CASSLSGGTNYGYTF.

The genes are TRBV19 and TRBJ1-5, with D unclear. Germline V gene lookup returns CDR1 LNHDA and CDR2 SQIVND (reference sequence). The CDR3 spans 17 residues. Trimming cost V 3 bases and J 0 bases, with 15 bases left between them. For the CDR3, the DNA is TGTGCCAGTAGTATTTTGGGCAGCCAATATAGCAATCAGCCCCAGCATTTT. Protein product: CASSILGSQYSNQPQHF.

Only a few counts were recorded for this clone. The chain uses TRBV6-5 and TRBJ1-6, with D maybe TRBD1 (5 bases). Trimming took 4 bases from V and 7 from J, leaving 14 bases between them. The germline CDR1 and CDR2 sequences are MNHEY and SVGAGI. The CDR3 is 15 amino acids. Written as DNA, the CDR3 is TGTGCCAGCAGTTTAGTGACAGCGCTAAATTCACCCCTCCACTTT. It codes for CASSLVTALNSPLHF.

The chain combines TRBV7-2 with TRBJ1-5; 8 positions agree with TRBD1. This CDR3 comprises 17 residues. Germline-derived CDR1 and CDR2 are SGHTA and FQGNSA. With V trimmed by 10 bases and J by 2 bases, 16 bases remained unmatched. The CDR3 protein is CATQLTPGGFGNQPQHF. The CDR3, as DNA: TGTGCCACCCAGCTTACTCCAGGGGGCTTTGGCAATCAGCCCCAGCATTTT.

The gene calls are TRBV12-2 and TRBJ1-1. TRBV12-2 is a pseudogene locus. The CDR3 loop spans 18 amino acids. Here the CDR3 reads CASRLARRGGEPVAPKFF. The CDR3 DNA reads TGTGCAAGTCGCTTAGCGAGGAGGGGGGGAGAACCCGTCGCCCCCAAATTCTTT.

The gene calls are TRBV6-5 and TRBJ2-2; D might be TRBD2 (5 bases). With 2 bases removed from V and 6 bases from J, the gap between germline ends came to 16 bases. CDR1 MNHEY and CDR2 SVGAGI come from the germline V gene. CDR3 length: 16 amino acids. CDR3 region: CASSYLFPEGAGELFF. Written as DNA, the CDR3 is TGTGCCAGCAGTTACCTTTTTCCAGAGGGCGCCGGGGAGCTGTTTTTT.

The genes are TRBV5-4 and TRBJ2-7; 7 bases align to TRBD1. The V segment lost 3 bases and the J segment 0 bases; nucleotides outside the gene matches: 6. Germline V gene sequence: CDR1 SGHNT, CDR2 YYREEE (reference sequence). There are 15 residues in the CDR3. CDR3 nucleotides: TGTGCCAGCAGCTCGCCGTACAGGGGCTCCTACGAGCAGTACTTC. Translating it yields CASSSPYRGSYEQYF. The full variable domain, its missing parts supplied by reference TRBV5-4 and TRBJ2-7, is ETGVTQSPTHLIKTRGQQVTLRCSSQSGHNTVSWYQQALGQGPQFIFQYYREEENGRGNFPPRFSGLQFPNYSSELNVNALELDDSALYLCASSSPYRGSYEQYFGPGTRLTVT.

The chain recombines TRBV4-1 with TRBJ2-5, with 7 bases fitting TRBD2. The CDR3 loop spans 13 amino acids. Germline loops: CDR1 MGHRA, CDR2 YSYEKL. V shed 5 bases, J shed 3 bases, and the junction held 3 bases outside the gene matches. CDR3 in DNA: TGCGCCAGCAGCGACGCGGGAGAAGAGACCCAGTACTTC. Translating it yields CASSDAGEETQYF.